This T cell receptor (beta chain) was recovered during a study of vaccination and CD4 T cells after COVID-19. This CDR3 is built from 14 residues. Trimming shortened V by 6 bases and J by 6 bases, and 17 bases separated the two germline ends. Study-wide results and caveats: When vaccine-specific clones from convalescent patients were examined, 304 of 307 were spike mono-reactive. Early post-infection timepoints were missing, and relatively few convalescent patients were studied.

Regarding treatment: roughly 11-day PBMC culture with coronavirus spike peptide pools or control peptides (ViraFEST assay). Sequencing of cultured CD4+ T cell DNA used the Oncomine TCR Beta short-read assay. TCRdb redid the calling of the PCR reads with MiXCR, one entry per CDR3 protein. The data show 20,000 to 30,000 distinct CDR3 sequences, roughly 58% seen once. Concerning this clonotype itself: The antigen remains unidentified.

Specimen: CD4+ T cells from blood, cultured in vitro. The receptor comes from a human donor who had recovered from COVID-19. The chain uses TRBV12-3 or TRBV12-4 and TRBJ1-2; unclear D gene. This chain's CDR3 is CASSQRRVNHGYTF. The CDR3 coding sequence is TGTGCCAGCAGCCAAAGGCGGGTGAATCATGGCTACACCTTC.